This passage covers 31 T cell receptor beta chains from one sample sequenced in a study of blood T cells in healthy people across ages. A sample-barcoded 5' primer and a J-beta primer mix were used in a second PCR of about 7 to 12 cycles. TCRdb processed the 5' RACE reads anew with MiXCR; each CDR3 protein has one entry. Found here are more than 800,000 distinct CDR3 sequences, 25% to 30% of them singletons; the top ten hold 15% to 20%. The sequencing input was blood. Receptor source: a woman at least 80 years old in good health.

For this clonotype: As the CDR3 is not closed by the conserved phenylalanine or tryptophan, this likely results from a read error. This chain joins TRBV20-1 and TRBJ2-5; the D call may be TRBD1 or TRBD2 (6 bases each). The better agreement between TRBJ2-7 and the DNA end casts doubt on the J call. CDR1 is DFQATT and CDR2 is SNEGSKA in the germline V gene (reference sequence). This CDR3 region has 13 residues. The CDR3 here is CSAKGGLVHEQYL. The CDR3 DNA reads TGCAGTGCTAAAGGGGGGCTCGTCCACGAGCAGTACCTC.

Note on this clonotype: It is likely a read error, because the conserved phenylalanine at the end of the CDR3 is missing. V gene TRBV30 combines with J gene TRBJ2-2; 13 bases line up with TRBD2. The CDR3 runs to 17 residues. V was pared by 2 bases and J by 5 bases, with 8 bases of the junction left unmatched. Looked up from germline, CDR1 is GTSNPN and CDR2 is SVGIG (reference sequence). DNA for the CDR3: TGTGCCTGGAGTCCCCAACTAGCGGGGGGGCGGACCGGGGAGCTGTTTGTT. The encoded protein is CAWSPQLAGGRTGELFV.

This clonotype was detected many times. J is TRBJ1-5 and V is TRBV20-1; 7 nucleotides agree with TRBD1. This CDR3 is 14 amino acids long. V dropped 4 bases and J dropped 5; count of bases not matched to a gene: 8. The germline CDR1 and CDR2 sequences are DFQATT and SNEGSKA (reference sequence). The CDR3 reads CSATLWTGDQPQHF. DNA of the CDR3: TGCAGTGCTACCCTATGGACAGGCGATCAGCCCCAGCATTTT.

CDR3: CASSLSPPDTSGTEAFF. CDR3 in DNA: TGTGCCAGCAGCTTATCTCCCCCGGACACCTCAGGCACTGAAGCTTTCTTT. This chain connects TRBV7-6 to TRBJ1-1, with D possibly being TRBD1 (5 bases). The V gene lost 2 bases and the J gene lost 4 bases, with 20 bases spanning the gap. Germline CDR1 SGHVS, CDR2 FNYEAQ. The length of the CDR3 is 17 residues.

This clonotype was observed at least ten times. The chain is built from TRBV5-1 and TRBJ2-7; D remains ambiguous. Trimming took off 4 bases at V and 4 bases at J, with 15 bases between the two ends. This CDR3 has 14 residues. Germline CDR1 and CDR2: SGHRS and YFSETQ. The CDR3 DNA reads TGCGCCAGCAGCCCCGCAGTTCCAGGTTACGAGCAGTACTTC. This encodes CASSPAVPGYEQYF.

On this clonotype: Being one base from a much bigger clone, this may be a read error. The chain carries TRBV7-2 and TRBJ2-3; D ambiguous. Trimming took off 4 bases at V and 5 bases at J, with 16 bases between the two ends. The germline V gene has CDR1 SGHTA and CDR2 FQGNSA. The CDR3 is 15 amino acids. The DNA for the CDR3 is TGTGCCAGCAGCTATATGGAATTAAGGATAGATACGCAGTATTTT. Translated: CASSYMELRIDTQYF.

To note about this clonotype: The CDR3 ends on some other residue instead of the conserved phenylalanine or tryptophan, so this is likely a read error. The gene calls are TRBV10-3 and TRBJ1-2; D gene uncertain. This CDR3 has 14 amino acids. Germline V lookup: CDR1 ENHRY, CDR2 SYGVKD. V lost 3 bases and J 2 bases, leaving 10 bases between the germline ends. The CDR3 nucleotides read TGTGCCATCAGTGATGGGGTGGAGAACTATGGCTACACCTGC. Its protein product is CAISDGVENYGYTC.

Many counts were recorded for this clonotype. The gene calls are TRBV7-9 and TRBJ2-4; D gene ambiguous. V was cut by 3 bases and J by 3 bases, with 15 bases left in between. CDR3 length: 16 residues. The germline CDR1 and CDR2 sequences are SEHNR and FQNEAQ (reference sequence). The CDR3 spells CASSFETSAYKNIQYF. For the CDR3, the DNA is TGTGCCAGCAGCTTCGAGACCTCTGCGTACAAAAACATTCAGTACTTC.

About this clonotype: Given a much more abundant clone one base away, this may be a read error. The V gene is TRBV20-1, the J gene TRBJ1-2, with D maybe TRBD1 (6 bases). The CDR3 is 14 residues long. The germline gives CDR1 DFQATT, CDR2 SNEGSKA (reference sequence). V lost 3 bases and J lost 6, with 17 bases in between. CDR3 nucleotides: TGCAGTGCTAGTGAACAGGGAGGTAGCCATGGCTACACCTTC. Translating it yields CSASEQGGSHGYTF.

CDR3 amino acids: CASSLEPGRPGELFF. As DNA, the CDR3 is TGTGCCAGCAGCTTAGAGCCGGGTAGACCCGGGGAGCTGTTTTTT. The chain joins TRBV7-2 to TRBJ2-2; D is ambiguous. V lost 1 base, J lost 6 bases, and 12 bases lay in between. The CDR3 runs to 15 residues. CDR1 and CDR2 (germline): SGHTA, FQGNSA.

This chain connects TRBV3-1 to TRBJ2-2; TRBD2 might be the D (5 bases). The germline V gene encodes CDR1 LGHDT and CDR2 YNNKEL (reference sequence). V lost 4 bases, J lost 8 bases, and 8 bases lay in between. The CDR3 loop spans 12 amino acids. For the CDR3, the DNA is TGTGCCAGCAGCCGGACTTTAGGGGAGCTGTTTTTT. Its protein is CASSRTLGELFF. Full variable domain (missing parts from reference TRBV3-1 and TRBJ2-2): DTAVSQTPKYLVTQMGNDKSIKCEQNLGHDTMYWYKQDSKKFLKIMFSYNNKELIINETVPNRFSPKSPDKAHLNLHINSLELGDSAVYFCASSRTLGELFFGEGSRLTVL.

V usage is TRBV18 and J usage is TRBJ2-4; perhaps TRBD2 as D (6 bases). The assigned J gene may be wrong: the sequence end matches TRBJ2-5 better. The CDR3 extends over 16 amino acids. In germline, CDR1 is KGHSH, CDR2 LQKENI. CDR3 DNA sequence: TGTGCCAGCTCACCGGAGGTTGGGGACTACCAAGAGACCCAGTACTTC. Amino acids: CASSPEVGDYQETQYF.

This sequence joins TRBV20-1 and TRBJ1-6; D might be TRBD1 (6 bases). CDR3 size: 14 residues. With 6 bases removed from V and 7 bases from J, the gap between germline ends came to 16 bases. Germline V gene data show CDR1 as DFQATT and CDR2 as SNEGSKA (reference sequence). The CDR3 loop reads CSAQRGRKNSPLHF. CDR3 nucleotides: TGCAGTGCCCAAAGGGGGAGAAAGAATTCACCCCTCCACTTT.

The chain links TRBV7-9 to TRBJ1-5; D unresolved. This CDR3 is 12 amino acids long. The V end was cut by 4 bases, the J end by 9 bases, with 10 bases between. In germline, CDR1 is SEHNR, CDR2 FQNEAQ (reference sequence). The CDR3 here is CASSWDSGPQHF. CDR3 bases: TGTGCCAGCAGCTGGGATTCCGGGCCCCAGCATTTT.

There are many counts of this clonotype. The V gene is TRBV15, the J gene TRBJ1-5; the D gene is possibly TRBD1 (5 bases). Trimming cost V 0 bases and J 1 base, with 10 bases left between them. The CDR3 runs to 16 residues. The germline CDR1 and CDR2 sequences are LNHNV and YYDKDF (reference sequence). The CDR3: CATSREGGVSNQPQHF. CDR3 in DNA: TGTGCCACCAGCAGAGAGGGGGGGGTGAGCAATCAGCCCCAGCATTTT.

The chain links TRBV6-6 to TRBJ1-5; 7 nucleotides agree with TRBD1. The length of the CDR3 is 16 residues. Germline V lookup: CDR1 MNHNY, CDR2 SVGAGI (reference sequence). The ends lost 0 bases at V and 1 base at J; junction bases unmatched: 3. The CDR3 loop is CASSYSTGLSNQPQHF. Here the CDR3 DNA reads TGTGCCAGCAGTTACTCGACAGGGCTCAGCAATCAGCCCCAGCATTTT.

In its sample, this clonotype was seen many times. The chain carries TRBV12-3 or TRBV12-4 and TRBJ2-3; 9 bases agree with TRBD1. CDR3 size: 15 residues. The V gene end was trimmed by 3 bases and the J gene end by 7 bases; junction bases not matched to a gene: 8. The CDR3 spells CASSFLQGARNTQYF. The CDR3 DNA reads TGTGCCAGCAGTTTTCTACAGGGGGCGCGAAATACGCAGTATTTT.

This clonotype came up many times. This rearrangement joins TRBV27 to TRBJ2-7; TRBD1 aligns across 10 bases. V was pared by 6 bases and J by 5 bases, with 10 bases of the junction left unmatched. The CDR3 covers 15 residues. CDR1 is MNHEY, CDR2 SMNVEV, per germline (reference sequence). The CDR3, as DNA: TGTGCCAGCAGCAAAGACAGGGGGCGGATAAACGAGCAGTACTTC. Residues: CASSKDRGRINEQYF.

This clonotype has a count of ten or more. This chain connects TRBV12-3 or TRBV12-4 to TRBJ2-7; TRBD2 is a possible D gene (5 bases). V was cut by 5 bases and J by 6 bases, with 14 bases left in between. The CDR3 totals 13 residues. The CDR3 DNA reads as TGTGCCAGCAGTATCCGGGGAGCGTCCGAGCAGTACTTC. Its protein product is CASSIRGASEQYF.

This clonotype was observed many times. The V and J genes are TRBV7-6 and TRBJ1-5; D gene unclear. The CDR3 length is 15 residues. Germline V gene data show CDR1 as SGHVS and CDR2 as FNYEAQ. Trimming left V 3 bases short and J 0 bases short, with 9 bases between. The CDR3 sequence: CASSFKEYSNQPQHF. CDR3 coding DNA: TGTGCCAGCAGCTTCAAAGAATATAGCAATCAGCCCCAGCATTTT.

This clonotype was recorded a few times. A much more abundant neighbour one base away suggests this may be a read error. The rearrangement joins TRBV5-1 to TRBJ2-5; weak D call: TRBD2 (7 bases). Germline V gene sequence: CDR1 SGHRS, CDR2 YFSETQ. CDR3 length: 16 amino acids. The V end was cut by 1 base, the J end by 11 bases, with 24 bases between. CDR3 nucleotide sequence: TGCGCCAGCAGCTTGCGTCGCTGGGGGGGCTACAATGAGCAGTACTTC. This translates into CASSLRRWGGYNEQYF.

This clonotype was counted a few times. V usage is TRBV7-8 and J usage is TRBJ2-2; D is possibly TRBD2 (5 bases). The CDR3 is 12 amino acids. Germline V gene lookup returns CDR1 SGHVS and CDR2 FQNEAQ. With 10 bases removed from V and 5 bases from J, the gap between germline ends came to 11 bases. CDR3 residues: CATRPGTGELFF. The CDR3 DNA reads TGTGCCACCCGGCCGGGGACCGGGGAGCTGTTTTTT. The whole variable domain, filled in from reference TRBV7-8 and TRBJ2-2, reads GAGVSQSPRYKVAKRGQDVALRCDPISGHVSLFWYQQALGQGPEFLTYFQNEAQLDKSGLPSDRFFAERPEGSVSTLKIQRTQQEDSAVYLCATRPGTGELFFGEGSRLTVL.

The chain employs TRBV5-1 and TRBJ2-3, with D maybe TRBD1 (8 bases). The V end lost 0 bases, the J end lost 2 bases, and 16 bases lay between the germline ends. Germline CDR1 and CDR2: SGHRS and YFSETQ. CDR3 length equals 17 residues. The CDR3 here is CASSLEHRGGDTDTQYF. The CDR3 DNA reads as TGCGCCAGCAGCTTGGAACACAGGGGGGGAGACACAGATACGCAGTATTTT.

CDR3 loop: CASSQDRGRQGLYNEQFF. For the CDR3, the DNA is TGTGCCAGCAGCCAAGATAGGGGGCGGCAGGGACTTTACAATGAGCAGTTCTTC. This chain uses TRBV3-1 with TRBJ2-1; possibly TRBD1 for D (7 bases). Germline assignment: CDR1 LGHDT and CDR2 YNNKEL (reference sequence). Trimming pared 0 bases from V and 4 bases from J, leaving 19 bases between. The CDR3 consists of 18 residues.

This chain links TRBV7-8 with TRBJ2-5; no reliable D call. The end of the DNA aligns better with TRBJ2-7, so the J call may be wrong. The length of the CDR3 is 15 residues. Germline assignment: CDR1 SGHVS and CDR2 FQNEAQ. The CDR3 here is CASSLVRTTVLEQYF. In DNA form, the CDR3 reads TGTGCCAGCAGCTTAGTTCGGACCACCGTCCTCGAGCAGTACTTC.

This clonotype was counted a few times. The chain links TRBV6-1 to TRBJ2-1; D possibly corresponds to TRBD2 (6 bases). Germline assignment: CDR1 MNHNS and CDR2 SASEGT. The CDR3 has 18 amino acids. V was clipped by 6 bases and J by 0 bases, with 21 bases between them. The CDR3 reads CASRLSFRGTHSYNEQFF. CDR3 nucleotide sequence: TGTGCCAGCAGACTAAGTTTCCGGGGGACCCACTCCTACAATGAGCAGTTCTTC.

The rearrangement uses TRBV6-5 and TRBJ1-1; D is unresolved. The CDR3 has 15 residues. With 0 bases removed from V and 2 bases from J, the gap between germline ends came to 10 bases. The germline V gene encodes CDR1 MNHEY and CDR2 SVGAGI. The CDR3 protein is CASSYSFAGNTEAFF. CDR3 sequence (DNA): TGTGCCAGCAGTTACTCGTTTGCAGGCAACACTGAAGCTTTCTTT.

This clonotype has a count of ten or more. The chain is built from TRBV12-3 or TRBV12-4 and TRBJ1-1; no firm D call. CDR3 length: 13 amino acids. V was clipped by 6 bases and J by 0 bases, with 8 bases between them. The CDR3 bases are TGTGCCAGCAGCATGGCCCTGAACACTGAAGCTTTCTTT. Protein: CASSMALNTEAFF.

This clonotype was observed a few times. The V and J genes are TRBV2 and TRBJ1-3; 7 nucleotides match TRBD1. CDR1 and CDR2 (germline): SNHLY, FYNNEI. The ends lost 4 bases at V and 0 bases at J; junction bases unmatched: 6. The CDR3 is made up of 16 amino acids. The CDR3 loop is CASSVGAGGSGNTIYF. The CDR3 DNA reads TGTGCCAGCAGTGTCGGGGCAGGGGGCTCTGGAAACACCATATATTTT.

The table lists this clonotype with many counts. The genes are TRBV6-6 and TRBJ2-1; weak D call: TRBD2 (7 bases). CDR1 and CDR2 from the germline V gene are MNHNY and SVGAGI (reference sequence). Trimming shortened V by 6 bases and J by 2 bases, and 11 bases separated the two germline ends. The CDR3 consists of 14 residues. The CDR3 here is CASRGGGTYNEQFF. Here the CDR3 DNA reads TGTGCCAGCAGAGGGGGGGGTACCTACAATGAGCAGTTCTTC.

This clonotype appeared many times. The chain carries TRBV20-1 and TRBJ2-5; TRBD2 matches at 11 bases. J was trimmed by 5 bases and V by 5 bases; bases with no gene match: 4. Germline V gene lookup returns CDR1 DFQATT and CDR2 SNEGSKA (reference sequence). The CDR3 spans 13 residues. CDR3 region: CSAHSGGDETQYF. CDR3 bases: TGCAGTGCTCATAGCGGGGGGGATGAGACCCAGTACTTC.